This T cell receptor beta chain was recovered during a study of T cells in Graves' hyperthyroidism and ophthalmopathy. Uncontrolled infection, other autoimmune disease, pregnancy or lactation led to exclusion. The TCR beta CDR3 regions underwent amplification using RNA transcripts as the source. A first-round RT-PCR of the TCR CDR3 used the HTBI primer set. TCRdb re-called the multiplex PCR reads with MiXCR, one entry per CDR3 protein. The top ten clones hold around 30% of a sample with 300,000 to 500,000 distinct CDR3 sequences, around an eighth of them seen once. The sample holds many counts of this clonotype. The ends lost 7 bases at V and 0 bases at J; junction bases unmatched: 6. CDR3 size: 16 residues.

The sample comprised blood. J is TRBJ1-4 and V is TRBV12-3 or TRBV12-4; 9 nucleotides align to TRBD1. The sequence came from a man in his fifties or sixties with Graves' ophthalmopathy. The CDR3 protein is CASTKQGAATNEKLFF. For the CDR3, the DNA is TGTGCCAGCACCAAACAGGGGGCTGCAACTAATGAAAAACTGTTTTTT.